The TCR beta chain under discussion was sequenced for a study of blood T cells in healthy people across ages. The junction had 8 bases not matched to a gene; V was cut back by 5 bases and J by 4 bases. This CDR3 has 16 amino acids. Germline assignment: CDR1 ENHRY and CDR2 SYGVKD. Using a J-beta primer mix together with a sample-barcoded 5' primer, a second PCR was run for about 7 to 12 cycles. TCRdb redid the calling of the 5' RACE reads with MiXCR, one entry per CDR3 protein. The sample has about 780,000 distinct CDR3 sequences; about 62% are singletons. The chain employs TRBV10-3 and TRBJ2-7, with 13 bases fitting TRBD2. The TCR sequence derives from a man aged 30-40 years in good health. The sample was blood. CDR3 loop: CAISSKTSGGTYEQYF. In DNA, the CDR3 is TGTGCCATCAGTAGCAAGACTAGCGGGGGGACTTACGAGCAGTACTTC.